The text below deals with one T cell receptor beta chain. Its target is not known. Samples had at least 7 million PBMCs isolated from them. Extraction yielded at least 5 micrograms of total RNA per sample. The sample is drawn from a study of blood T cells in healthy people across ages. Study-wide findings and caveats: Diversity was higher, and naive CD4+ cells more numerous, in long-lived donors than in aged donors.

Next came a second PCR, run for 7 to 11 cycles, which used a sample-barcoded 5' primer along with a J-beta primer mix. Researchers report that a template-switch adaptor with 12 random nucleotides tagged each cDNA molecule. TCRdb called the 5' RACE reads again in MiXCR, with one record for every CDR3 protein. In the table there are 1,500,000 or so distinct CDR3 sequences, 40% to 45% of which are singletons. This CDR3 region has 11 residues. The germline V and J ends were trimmed by 8 bases and 5 bases, with 9 bases remaining between them. CDR1 is MGHDK and CDR2 is SYGVNS in the germline V gene. Sequencing input: blood. This chain links TRBV25-1 with TRBJ1-2; the D gene is possibly TRBD1 (6 bases). The clonotype comes from a woman aged 18-30 years in good health. As DNA, the CDR3 is TGTGCCAGCGGGACACCGTATGGCTACACCTTC. The encoded protein is CASGTPYGYTF.